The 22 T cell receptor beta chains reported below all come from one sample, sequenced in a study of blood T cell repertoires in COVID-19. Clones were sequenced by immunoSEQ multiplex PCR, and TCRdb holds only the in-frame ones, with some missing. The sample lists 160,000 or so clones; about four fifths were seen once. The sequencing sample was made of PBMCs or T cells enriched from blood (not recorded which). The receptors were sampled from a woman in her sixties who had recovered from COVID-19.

The CDR3 region has the DNA TGTGCCAGCAGTGACCTTAGCGGGGGTTACGAGCAGTACTTC. It yields the protein CASSDLSGGYEQYF. The chain combines TRBV2 with TRBJ2-7; 9 bases line up with TRBD2. Losses at the gene ends were 3 bases for V and 4 bases for J; bases not matched to a gene: 4. CDR1 is SNHLY and CDR2 is FYNNEI in the germline V gene. The CDR3 has 14 amino acids.

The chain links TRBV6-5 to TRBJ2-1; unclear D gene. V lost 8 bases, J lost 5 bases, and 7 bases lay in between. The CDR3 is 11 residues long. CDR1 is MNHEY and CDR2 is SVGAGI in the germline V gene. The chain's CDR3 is CASGRNNEQFF. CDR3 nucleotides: TGTGCCAGCGGCAGGAACAATGAGCAGTTCTTC.

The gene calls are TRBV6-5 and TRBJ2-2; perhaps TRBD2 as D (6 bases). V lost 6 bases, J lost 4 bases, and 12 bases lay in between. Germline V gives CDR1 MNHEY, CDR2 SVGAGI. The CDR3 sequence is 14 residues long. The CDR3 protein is CASRGTLSTGELFF. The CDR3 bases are TGTGCCAGCAGGGGGACTCTTTCCACCGGGGAGCTGTTTTTT.

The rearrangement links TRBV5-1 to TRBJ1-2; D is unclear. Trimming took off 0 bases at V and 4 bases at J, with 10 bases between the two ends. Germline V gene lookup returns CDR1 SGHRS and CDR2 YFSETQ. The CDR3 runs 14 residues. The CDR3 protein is CASSLAGEGYGYTF. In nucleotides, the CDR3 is TGCGCCAGCAGCTTGGCCGGGGAAGGCTATGGCTACACCTTC. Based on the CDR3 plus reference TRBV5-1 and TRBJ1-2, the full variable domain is KAGVTQTPRYLIKTRGQQVTLSCSPISGHRSVSWYQQTPGQGLQFLFEYFSETQRNKGNFPGRFSGRQFSNSRSEMNVSTLELGDSALYLCASSLAGEGYGYTFGSGTRLTVV.

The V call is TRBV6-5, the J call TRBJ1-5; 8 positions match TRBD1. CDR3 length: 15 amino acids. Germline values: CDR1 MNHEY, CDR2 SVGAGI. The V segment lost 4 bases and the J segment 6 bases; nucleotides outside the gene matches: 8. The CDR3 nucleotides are TGTGCCAGCAGTTTATCCGGGACAGGCAGTCAGCCCCAGCATTTT. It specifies CASSLSGTGSQPQHF.

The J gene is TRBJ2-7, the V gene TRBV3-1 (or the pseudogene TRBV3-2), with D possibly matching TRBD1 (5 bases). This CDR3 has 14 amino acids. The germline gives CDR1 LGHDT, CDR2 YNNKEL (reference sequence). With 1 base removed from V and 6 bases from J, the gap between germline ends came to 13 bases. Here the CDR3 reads CASSQVAQGGEQYF. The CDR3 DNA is TGTGCCAGCAGCCAAGTGGCCCAGGGCGGCGAGCAGTACTTC.

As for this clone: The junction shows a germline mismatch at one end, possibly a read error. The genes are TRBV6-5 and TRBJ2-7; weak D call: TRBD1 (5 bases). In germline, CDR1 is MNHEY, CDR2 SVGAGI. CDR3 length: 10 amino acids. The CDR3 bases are TGTGCCAGCGGGGCATCCGCACCCGAGTTC. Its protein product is CASGASAPEF.

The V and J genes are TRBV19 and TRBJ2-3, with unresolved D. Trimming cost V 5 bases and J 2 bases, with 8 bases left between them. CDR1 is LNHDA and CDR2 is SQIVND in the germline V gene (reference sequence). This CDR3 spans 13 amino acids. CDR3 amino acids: CASSVLITDTQYF. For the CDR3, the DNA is TGTGCCAGTAGTGTCCTAATCACAGATACGCAGTATTTT.

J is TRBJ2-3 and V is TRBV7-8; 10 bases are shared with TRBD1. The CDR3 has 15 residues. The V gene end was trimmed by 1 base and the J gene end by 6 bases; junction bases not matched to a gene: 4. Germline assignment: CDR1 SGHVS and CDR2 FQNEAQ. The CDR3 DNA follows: TGTGCCAGCAGCTTAGAAGGGACAGGGGTGGATACGCAGTATTTT. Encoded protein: CASSLEGTGVDTQYF.

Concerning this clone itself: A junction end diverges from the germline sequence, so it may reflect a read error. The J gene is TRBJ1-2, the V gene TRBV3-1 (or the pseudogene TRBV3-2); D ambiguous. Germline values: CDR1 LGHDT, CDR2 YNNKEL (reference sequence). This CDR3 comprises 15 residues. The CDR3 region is CASSKDVGVGYGYTF. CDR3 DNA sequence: TGTGCCAGCAGCAAAGACGTCGGGGTGGGATATGGCTACACCTTC.

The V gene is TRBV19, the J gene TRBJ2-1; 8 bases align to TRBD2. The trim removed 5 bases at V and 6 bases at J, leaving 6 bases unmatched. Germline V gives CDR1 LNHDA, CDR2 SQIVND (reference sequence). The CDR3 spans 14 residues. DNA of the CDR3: TGTGCCAGTAGTTCGGGGGGGCGATTCAATGAGCAGTTCTTC. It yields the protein CASSSGGRFNEQFF. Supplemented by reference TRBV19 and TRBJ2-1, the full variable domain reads DGGITQSPKYLFRKEGQNVTLSCEQNLNHDAMYWYRQDPGQGLRLIYYSQIVNDFQKGDIAEGYSVSREKKESFPLTVTSAQKNPTAFYLCASSSGGRFNEQFFGPGTRLTVL.

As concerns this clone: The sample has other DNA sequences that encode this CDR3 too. The chain's CDR3 is CASSLGRGNTEAFF. DNA of the CDR3: TGTGCCAGCAGCTTAGGGCGGGGGAACACTGAAGCTTTCTTT. The chain employs TRBV7-6 and TRBJ1-1; D remains unclear. The CDR3 runs 14 residues. With 1 base removed from V and 1 base from J, the gap between germline ends came to 7 bases. The germline V gene encodes CDR1 SGHVS and CDR2 FNYEAQ.

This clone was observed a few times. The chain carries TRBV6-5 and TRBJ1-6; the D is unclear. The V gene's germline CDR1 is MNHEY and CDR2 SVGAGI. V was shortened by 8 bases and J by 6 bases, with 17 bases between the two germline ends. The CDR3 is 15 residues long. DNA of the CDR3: TGTGCCAGCTGTCTCTCTTGGTCTAGTAATTCACCCCTCCACTTT. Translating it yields CASCLSWSSNSPLHF.

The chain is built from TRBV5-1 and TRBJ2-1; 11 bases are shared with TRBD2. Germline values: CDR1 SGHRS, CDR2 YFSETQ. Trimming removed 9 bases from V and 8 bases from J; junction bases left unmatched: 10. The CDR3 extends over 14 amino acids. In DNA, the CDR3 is TGCGCCACTTCATTAGCGGGGGGGCCCGATGAGCAGTTCTTC. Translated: CATSLAGGPDEQFF. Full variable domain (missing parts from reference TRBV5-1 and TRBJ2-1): KAGVTQTPRYLIKTRGQQVTLSCSPISGHRSVSWYQQTPGQGLQFLFEYFSETQRNKGNFPGRFSGRQFSNSRSEMNVSTLELGDSALYLCATSLAGGPDEQFFGPGTRLTVL.

The CDR3 sequence is CASRRSDRGLVYGYTF. CDR3 sequence (DNA): TGTGCCAGCAGGCGATCGGACAGGGGGCTGGTCTATGGCTACACCTTC. The chain uses TRBV28 and TRBJ1-2, with 11 bases matching TRBD1. The CDR3 consists of 16 residues. Germline CDR1 is MDHEN and CDR2 is SYDVKM. The J segment lost 4 bases and the V segment lost 6 bases, leaving 10 bases of the junction unmatched.

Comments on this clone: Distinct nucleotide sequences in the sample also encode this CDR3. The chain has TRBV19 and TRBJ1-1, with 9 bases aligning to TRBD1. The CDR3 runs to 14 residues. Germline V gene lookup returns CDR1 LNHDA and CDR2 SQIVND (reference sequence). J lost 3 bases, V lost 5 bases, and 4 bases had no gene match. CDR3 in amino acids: CASSSGQGHTEAFF. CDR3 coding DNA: TGTGCCAGTAGTTCCGGACAGGGGCACACTGAAGCTTTCTTT.

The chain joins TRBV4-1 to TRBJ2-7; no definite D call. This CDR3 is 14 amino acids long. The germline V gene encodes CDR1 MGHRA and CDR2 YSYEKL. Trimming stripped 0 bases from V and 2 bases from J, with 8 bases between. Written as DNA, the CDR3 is TGCGCCAGCAGCCAAGATACAGCTACCTACGAGCAGTACTTC. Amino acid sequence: CASSQDTATYEQYF.

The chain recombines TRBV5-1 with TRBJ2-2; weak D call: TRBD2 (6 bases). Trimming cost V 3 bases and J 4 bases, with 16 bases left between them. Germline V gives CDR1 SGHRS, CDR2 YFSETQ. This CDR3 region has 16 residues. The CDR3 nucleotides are TGCGCCAGCAGCTGGTGGGGGGACGCAGGCACCGGGGAGCTGTTTTTT. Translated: CASSWWGDAGTGELFF. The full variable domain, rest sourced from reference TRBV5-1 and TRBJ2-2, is KAGVTQTPRYLIKTRGQQVTLSCSPISGHRSVSWYQQTPGQGLQFLFEYFSETQRNKGNFPGRFSGRQFSNSRSEMNVSTLELGDSALYLCASSWWGDAGTGELFFGEGSRLTVL.

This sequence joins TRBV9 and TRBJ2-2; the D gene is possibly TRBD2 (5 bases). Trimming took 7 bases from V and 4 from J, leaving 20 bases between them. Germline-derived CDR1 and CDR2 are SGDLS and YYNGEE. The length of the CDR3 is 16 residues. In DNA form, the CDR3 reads TGTGCCAGCGCCGTCGGGGTAGGGTTAGGCACCGGGGAGCTGTTTTTT. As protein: CASAVGVGLGTGELFF.

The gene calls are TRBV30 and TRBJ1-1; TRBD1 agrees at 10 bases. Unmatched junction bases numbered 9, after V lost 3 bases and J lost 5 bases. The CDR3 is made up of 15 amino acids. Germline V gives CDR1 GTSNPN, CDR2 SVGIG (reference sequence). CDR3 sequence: CAWRSPGQGRTEAFF. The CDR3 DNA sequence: TGTGCCTGGAGGAGCCCGGGACAGGGGAGGACTGAAGCTTTCTTT.

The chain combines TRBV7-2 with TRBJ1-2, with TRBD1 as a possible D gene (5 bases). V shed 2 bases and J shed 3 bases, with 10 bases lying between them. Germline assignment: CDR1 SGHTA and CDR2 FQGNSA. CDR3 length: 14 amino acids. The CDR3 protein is CASSLNGGDYGYTF. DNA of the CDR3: TGTGCCAGCAGCTTAAATGGAGGGGACTATGGCTACACCTTC.

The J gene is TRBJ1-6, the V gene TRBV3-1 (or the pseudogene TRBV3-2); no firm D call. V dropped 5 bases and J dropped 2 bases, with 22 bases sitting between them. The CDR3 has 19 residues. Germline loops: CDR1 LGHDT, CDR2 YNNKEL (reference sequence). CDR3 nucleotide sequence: TGTGCCAGCAGCATCAGGTCCGGAACAGCCCCAACCTATAATTCACCCCTCCACTTT. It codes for CASSIRSGTAPTYNSPLHF.